The sequence of this TCR beta chain was determined in a study of shared clonotypes between healthy human individuals. The study's findings and limits: Across subsets, estimated richness was generally greater for naive than for memory populations.

With regard to this clone: Its target is not known.

Profiling relied on immunoSEQ multiplex PCR, and the TCRdb table lists in-frame clones only, not all of them. The data hold about 2.3 million clones, with approximately 93% observed a single time. The germline V gene has CDR1 SGHRS and CDR2 YFSETQ. CDR3 length: 15 amino acids. The junction had 10 bases not matched to a gene; V was cut back by 4 bases and J by 6 bases. The sample consisted of naive CD4+ T cells from PBMCs. Noted subset: CD45RA+ positively selected. The chain couples TRBV5-1 to TRBJ2-7; TRBD1 agrees at 10 bases. This clonotype was sampled from a man in his late teens or twenties in good health. Some clones in this sample may be carry-over from other donors' samples. The DNA of the CDR3 is TGCGCCAGCAGCCCCACCGCGACAGGGGGCGGCGAGCAGTACTTC. Translation gives CASSPTATGGGEQYF.